The 24 T cell receptor beta chains given below trace back to one sample, sequenced in a study of T cell changes during pregnancy in multiple sclerosis. The assay was immunoSEQ multiplex PCR, and TCRdb's table has in-frame clones only and misses some. The sample records more than 60,000 clones, 91% being singletons. The material was peripheral blood, obtained before pregnancy. The receptor source for this set is a female donor with multiple sclerosis, enrolled in a pregnancy study.

This chain links TRBV18 with TRBJ2-7, with 7 bases matching TRBD1. The CDR3 has 16 residues. Germline CDR1 reads KGHSH; CDR2 reads LQKENI. Trimming took 0 bases from V and 3 from J; bases not matched to a gene: 8. DNA for the CDR3: TGTGCCAGCTCACCACCGGTGGCAGGGGGTTACTACGAGCAGTACTTC. It translates to CASSPPVAGGYYEQYF. Filled out from reference TRBV18 and TRBJ2-7, the complete variable domain reads NAGVMQNPRHLVRRRGQEARLRCSPMKGHSHVYWYRQLPEEGLKFMVYLQKENIIDESGMPKERFSAEFPKEGPSILRIQQVVRGDSAAYFCASSPPVAGGYYEQYFGPGTRLTVT.

The chain uses TRBV5-6 and TRBJ1-2, with D possibly matching TRBD1 (6 bases). V was shortened by 1 base and J by 4 bases, with 17 bases between the two germline ends. Per germline, CDR1 SGHDT and CDR2 YYEEEE. The CDR3 totals 16 residues. Written as DNA, the CDR3 is TGTGCCAGCAGCTTGAATGGCAGGGGCGTAAGCTATGGCTACACCTTC. This gives the protein CASSLNGRGVSYGYTF.

The table lists this clone with a count of one. The J gene is TRBJ2-1, the V gene TRBV9; TRBD1 is a possible D gene (6 bases). The CDR3 contains 14 residues. V shed 2 bases and J shed 5 bases, with 11 bases lying between them. Germline V gives CDR1 SGDLS, CDR2 YYNGEE. As DNA, the CDR3 is TGTGCCAGCAGCGTCCTGGGGGCCCACAATGAGCAGTTCTTC. This encodes CASSVLGAHNEQFF. Filled out from reference TRBV9 and TRBJ2-1, the complete variable domain reads DSGVTQTPKHLITATGQRVTLRCSPRSGDLSVYWYQQSLDQGLQFLIQYYNGEERAKGNILERFSAQQFPDLHSELNLSSLELGDSALYFCASSVLGAHNEQFFGPGTRLTVL.

The V call is TRBV5-4, the J call TRBJ1-4; tentatively, D is TRBD1 (5 bases). The V end lost 1 base, the J end lost 6 bases, and 10 bases lay between the germline ends. CDR1 and CDR2 (germline): SGHNT, YYREEE (reference sequence). The CDR3 has 14 amino acids. The CDR3 DNA reads TGTGCCAGCAGCTTGTGGGGGGATTATGAAAAACTGTTTTTT. Its protein is CASSLWGDYEKLFF. The full variable domain, rest sourced from reference TRBV5-4 and TRBJ1-4, is ETGVTQSPTHLIKTRGQQVTLRCSSQSGHNTVSWYQQALGQGPQFIFQYYREEENGRGNFPPRFSGLQFPNYSSELNVNALELDDSALYLCASSLWGDYEKLFFGSGTQLSVL.

This chain links TRBV7-6 with TRBJ2-7; 10 bases match TRBD1. This CDR3 spans 17 amino acids. The junction had 17 bases not matched to a gene; V was cut back by 5 bases and J by 7 bases. Germline V gene data show CDR1 as SGHVS and CDR2 as FNYEAQ. The DNA for the CDR3 is TGTGCCAGCAGCCAAAATATAGGACAGGGGGTTGAGGGGGAGCAGTACTTC. Protein product: CASSQNIGQGVEGEQYF. Together with reference TRBV7-6 and TRBJ2-7, the CDR3 gives the full variable domain: GAGVSQSPRYKVTKRGQDVALRCDPISGHVSLYWYRQALGQGPEFLTYFNYEAQQDKSGLPNDRFSAERPEGSISTLTIQRTEQRDSAMYRCASSQNIGQGVEGEQYFGPGTRLTVT.

The chain couples TRBV27 to TRBJ1-2; 12 bases are shared with TRBD1. V shed 5 bases, J shed 4 bases, and the junction held 17 bases outside the gene matches. CDR3 length equals 19 residues. CDR1 and CDR2 (germline): MNHEY, SMNVEV (reference sequence). The DNA of the CDR3 is TGTGCCAGCAGTCATTACATGGGACAGGGGGCTTCCGCCACCTATGGCTACACCTTC. Its protein product is CASSHYMGQGASATYGYTF.

The rearrangement uses TRBV10-3 and TRBJ1-1, with D possibly TRBD1 on 5 matching bases. Between the trimmed V and J ends, which lost 3 bases and 6 bases, there was a span of 14 bases. The CDR3 length is 14 residues. The germline V gene has CDR1 ENHRY and CDR2 SYGVKD. The CDR3 region is CAISDGGDDAEAFF. CDR3 nucleotide sequence: TGTGCCATCAGTGACGGGGGGGACGACGCTGAAGCTTTCTTT.

The chain employs TRBV14 and TRBJ2-1, with 13 bases that match TRBD2. The junction had 4 bases not matched to a gene; V was cut back by 4 bases and J by 7 bases. The CDR3 spans 15 residues. The V gene's germline CDR1 is SGHDN and CDR2 FVKESK. The CDR3 loop reads CASSRLAGGQNEQFF. The CDR3 DNA is TGTGCCAGCAGCCGACTAGCGGGGGGCCAGAATGAGCAGTTCTTC.

The chain couples TRBV6-6 to TRBJ1-6; 9 nucleotides align to TRBD1. The CDR3 loop spans 15 amino acids. Germline V gene data show CDR1 as MNHNY and CDR2 as SVGAGI (reference sequence). The V gene end was trimmed by 6 bases and the J gene end by 4 bases; junction bases not matched to a gene: 4. The CDR3 bases are TGTGCCAGCAGCCGGGGACAGGGATATAATTCACCCCTCCACTTT. Translating gives CASSRGQGYNSPLHF.

The chain couples TRBV6-5 to TRBJ2-7, with 7 positions matching TRBD2. Germline assignment: CDR1 MNHEY and CDR2 SVGAGI. CDR3 length: 14 amino acids. V was clipped by 6 bases and J by 2 bases; unmatched bases: 7. CDR3 sequence reads: CASSGQGRAYEQYF. In DNA, the CDR3 is TGTGCCAGCAGCGGCCAAGGGAGGGCCTACGAGCAGTACTTC.

This chain links TRBV19 with TRBJ2-5; the D gene is possibly TRBD1 (6 bases). The CDR3 is made up of 14 amino acids. Germline CDR1 and CDR2: LNHDA and SQIVND (reference sequence). V was pared by 3 bases and J by 5 bases, with 13 bases between. The CDR3 region has the DNA TGTGCCAGTAGTATTGGTGGGGGCGCGGAGACCCAGTACTTC. Translating gives CASSIGGGAETQYF.

This clone was seen just once. The chain carries TRBV5-4 and TRBJ2-5, with 7 bases lining up with TRBD1. The CDR3 sequence is 14 residues long. Germline assignment: CDR1 SGHNT and CDR2 YYREEE (reference sequence). V was clipped by 0 bases and J by 5 bases; unmatched bases: 4. This chain's CDR3 is CASSLGGGEETQYF. Here the CDR3 DNA reads TGTGCCAGCAGCTTGGGAGGGGGCGAGGAGACCCAGTACTTC.

The V gene is TRBV9, the J gene TRBJ1-2; perhaps TRBD1 as D (5 bases). Germline V gene lookup returns CDR1 SGDLS and CDR2 YYNGEE. CDR3 size: 13 residues. Trimming took 5 bases from V and 5 from J, leaving 13 bases between them. Here the CDR3 reads CASSTGSRYGYTF. Written as DNA, the CDR3 is TGTGCCAGCAGTACAGGTTCAAGGTATGGCTACACCTTC.

This clone was seen a handful of times. The V and J genes are TRBV2 and TRBJ1-2; tentative D call: TRBD1 (6 bases). V lost 2 bases, J lost 4 bases, and 11 bases lay in between. The CDR3 is 14 residues long. The germline V gene has CDR1 SNHLY and CDR2 FYNNEI. CDR3 sequence (DNA): TGTGCCAGCAGTGAACTCCGGGACATCTATGGCTACACCTTC. It is translated as CASSELRDIYGYTF. Full variable domain (outside the CDR3, taken from reference TRBV2 and TRBJ1-2): EPEVTQTPSHQVTQMGQEVILRCVPISNHLYFYWYRQILGQKVEFLVSFYNNEISEKSEIFDDQFSVERPDGSNFTLKIRSTKLEDSAMYFCASSELRDIYGYTFGSGTRLTVV.

The V gene is TRBV7-9, the J gene TRBJ1-1; 9 bases fit TRBD1. This CDR3 has 15 amino acids. Germline V gene lookup returns CDR1 SEHNR and CDR2 FQNEAQ (reference sequence). V shed 7 bases, J shed 4 bases, and the junction held 10 bases outside the gene matches. For the CDR3, the DNA is TGTGCCAGCACCCCGGGTAGGACAGGGGTCACTGAAGCTTTCTTT. Protein: CASTPGRTGVTEAFF.

J is TRBJ2-1 and V is TRBV2, with 9 bases fitting TRBD2. With V trimmed by 3 bases and J by 8 bases, 8 bases remained unmatched. The CDR3 loop spans 15 amino acids. CDR1 is SNHLY, CDR2 FYNNEI, per germline. The CDR3 nucleotides are TGTGCCAGCAGTGACGATAGGGCTAGCGGGGATGAGCAGTTCTTC. It codes for CASSDDRASGDEQFF.

V and J are TRBV7-8 and TRBJ1-2; 9 nucleotides agree with TRBD1. The germline gives CDR1 SGHVS, CDR2 FQNEAQ. The CDR3 totals 14 residues. V lost 5 bases to trimming and J lost 5 bases; unmatched junction nucleotides: 6. Written as DNA, the CDR3 is TGTGCCAGCAGCGTCGACAGGGGGGGTTATGGCTACACCTTC. It encodes CASSVDRGGYGYTF.

This clone was seen many times. The chain has TRBV7-9 and TRBJ1-1, with D uncertain. Trimming stripped 2 bases from V and 0 bases from J, with 7 bases between. Germline loops: CDR1 SEHNR, CDR2 FQNEAQ (reference sequence). CDR3 length equals 14 residues. CDR3 residues: CASSLLALNTEAFF. Here the CDR3 DNA reads TGTGCCAGCAGCTTATTGGCCTTGAACACTGAAGCTTTCTTT. Together with reference TRBV7-9 and TRBJ1-1, the CDR3 gives the full variable domain: DTGVSQNPRHKITKRGQNVTFRCDPISEHNRLYWYRQTLGQGPEFLTYFQNEAQLEKSRLLSDRFSAERPKGSFSTLEIQRTEQGDSAMYLCASSLLALNTEAFFGQGTRLTVV.

The chain has TRBV7-3 and TRBJ2-7; the match to TRBD2 covers 7 bases. The CDR3 runs 15 residues. J lost 0 bases, V lost 1 base, and 3 bases had no gene match. The V gene's germline CDR1 is SGHTA and CDR2 FQGTGA. The CDR3 spells CASSLRGGDSYEQYF. Here the CDR3 DNA reads TGTGCCAGCAGCTTAAGGGGGGGGGACTCCTACGAGCAGTACTTC.

This chain connects TRBV19 to TRBJ1-3; D remains ambiguous. Germline CDR1 reads LNHDA; CDR2 reads SQIVND (reference sequence). Trimming stripped 4 bases from V and 0 bases from J, with 10 bases between. There are 15 residues in the CDR3. The CDR3 is CASSTAGSSGNTIYF. In DNA form, the CDR3 reads TGTGCCAGTAGTACGGCAGGATCCTCTGGAAACACCATATATTTT.

The V call is TRBV6-6, the J call TRBJ2-7; the D gene is possibly TRBD1 (5 bases). The CDR3 is 13 residues long. Trimming stripped 6 bases from V and 1 base from J, with 10 bases between. Germline V gene data show CDR1 as MNHNY and CDR2 as SVGAGI (reference sequence). For the CDR3, the DNA is TGTGCCAGCAGAGAGACAGCGTCCTACGAGCAGTACTTC. Protein sequence: CASRETASYEQYF.

The CDR3 is CASSLVPGGTQYF. CDR3 nucleotide sequence: TGTGCCAGCAGCTTAGTGCCCGGGGGGACCCAGTACTTC. The chain is built from TRBV11-3 and TRBJ2-5, with D perhaps matching TRBD2 (6 bases). The germline gives CDR1 SGHNT, CDR2 YENEEA. The CDR3 is made up of 13 amino acids. Trimming shortened V by 1 base and J by 7 bases, and 10 bases separated the two germline ends. Full variable domain (rest looked up from reference TRBV11-3 and TRBJ2-5): EAGVVQSPRYKIIEKKQPVAFWCNPISGHNTLYWYLQNLGQGPELLIRYENEEAVDDSQLPKDRFSAERLKGVDSTLKIQPAELGDSAVYLCASSLVPGGTQYFGPGTRLLVL.

The chain has TRBV19 and TRBJ2-7; 9 bases map to TRBD1. After removal of 4 bases from V and 8 bases from J, the junction contained 6 bases not matched to a gene. The CDR3 totals 13 residues. Germline V gene data show CDR1 as LNHDA and CDR2 as SQIVND (reference sequence). Here the CDR3 reads CASSTGQGLQQYF. In DNA, the CDR3 is TGTGCCAGTAGTACGGGACAGGGCCTACAGCAGTACTTC.

This chain links TRBV28 with TRBJ1-5; 9 bases agree with TRBD1. Trimming removed 2 bases from V and 7 bases from J; junction bases left unmatched: 6. The CDR3 spans 15 residues. Per germline, CDR1 MDHEN and CDR2 SYDVKM. In DNA, the CDR3 is TGTGCCAGCAGTTTACCACAGGGGGCGGGACAGCCCCAGCATTTT. It yields the protein CASSLPQGAGQPQHF.